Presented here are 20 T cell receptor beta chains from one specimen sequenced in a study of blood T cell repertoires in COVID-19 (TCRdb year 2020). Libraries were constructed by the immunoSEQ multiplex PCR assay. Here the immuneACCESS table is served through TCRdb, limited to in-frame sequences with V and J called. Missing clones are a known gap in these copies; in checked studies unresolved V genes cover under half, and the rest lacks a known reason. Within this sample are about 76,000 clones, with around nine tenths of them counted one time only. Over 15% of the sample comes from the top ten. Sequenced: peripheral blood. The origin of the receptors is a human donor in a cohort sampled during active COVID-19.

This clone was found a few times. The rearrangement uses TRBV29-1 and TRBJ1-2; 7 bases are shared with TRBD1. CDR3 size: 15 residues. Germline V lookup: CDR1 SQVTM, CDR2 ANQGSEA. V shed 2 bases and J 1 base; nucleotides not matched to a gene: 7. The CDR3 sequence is CSVERNRGYNYGYTF. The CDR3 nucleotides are TGCAGCGTTGAAAGGAACAGGGGATATAACTATGGCTACACCTTC.

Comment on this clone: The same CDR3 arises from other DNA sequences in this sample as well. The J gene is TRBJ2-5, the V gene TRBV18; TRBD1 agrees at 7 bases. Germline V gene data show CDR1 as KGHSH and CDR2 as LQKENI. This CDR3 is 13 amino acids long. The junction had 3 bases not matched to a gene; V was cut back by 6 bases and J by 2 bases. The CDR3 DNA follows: TGTGCCAGCTCCAGGGGACAGCAAGAGACCCAGTACTTC. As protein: CASSRGQQETQYF.

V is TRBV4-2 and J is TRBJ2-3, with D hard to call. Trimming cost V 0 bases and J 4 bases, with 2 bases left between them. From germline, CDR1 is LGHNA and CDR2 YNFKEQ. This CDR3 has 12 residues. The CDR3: CASSQDSDTQYF. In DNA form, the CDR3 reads TGTGCCAGCAGCCAAGACTCAGATACGCAGTATTTT.

Here the CDR3 reads CASSSQGGPAGGTNYGYTF. In DNA form, the CDR3 reads TGTGCCAGCAGCTCACAAGGTGGCCCCGCAGGGGGAACTAACTATGGCTACACCTTC. This sequence joins TRBV21-1 and TRBJ1-2; no DNA check was done on the table's D call, TRBD1. TRBV21-1 corresponds to a pseudogene. The CDR3 is 19 amino acids.

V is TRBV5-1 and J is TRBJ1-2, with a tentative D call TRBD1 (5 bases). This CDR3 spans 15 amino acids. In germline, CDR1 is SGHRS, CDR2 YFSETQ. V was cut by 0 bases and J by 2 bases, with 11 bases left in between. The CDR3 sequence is CASSLVGGKNYGYTF. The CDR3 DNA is TGCGCCAGCAGCTTGGTCGGGGGTAAAAACTATGGCTACACCTTC.

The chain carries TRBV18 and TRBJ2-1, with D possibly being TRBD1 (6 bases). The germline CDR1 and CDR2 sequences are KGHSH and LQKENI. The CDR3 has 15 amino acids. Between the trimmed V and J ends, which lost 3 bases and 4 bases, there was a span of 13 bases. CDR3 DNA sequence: TGTGCCAGCTCACCGGGGGCAGTGGGTTACAATGAGCAGTTCTTC. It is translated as CASSPGAVGYNEQFF.

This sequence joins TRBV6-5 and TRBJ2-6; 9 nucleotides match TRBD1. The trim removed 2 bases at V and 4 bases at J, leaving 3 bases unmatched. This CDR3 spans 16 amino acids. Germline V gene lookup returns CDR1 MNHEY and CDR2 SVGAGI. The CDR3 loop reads CASSYGTGRGANVLTF. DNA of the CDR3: TGTGCCAGCAGTTACGGGACAGGGCGCGGGGCCAACGTCCTGACTTTC.

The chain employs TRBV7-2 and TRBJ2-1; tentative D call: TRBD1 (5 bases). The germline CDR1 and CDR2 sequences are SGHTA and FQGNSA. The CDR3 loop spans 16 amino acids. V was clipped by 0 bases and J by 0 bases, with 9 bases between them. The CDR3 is CASSLATDSSYNEQFF. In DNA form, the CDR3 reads TGTGCCAGCAGCTTAGCGACCGACAGCTCCTACAATGAGCAGTTCTTC.

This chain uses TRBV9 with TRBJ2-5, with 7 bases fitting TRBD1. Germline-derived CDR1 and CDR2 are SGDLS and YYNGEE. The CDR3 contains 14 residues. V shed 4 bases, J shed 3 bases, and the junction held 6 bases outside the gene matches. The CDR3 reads CASSPRTGKETQYF. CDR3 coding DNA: TGTGCCAGCAGCCCCCGGACAGGCAAAGAGACCCAGTACTTC.

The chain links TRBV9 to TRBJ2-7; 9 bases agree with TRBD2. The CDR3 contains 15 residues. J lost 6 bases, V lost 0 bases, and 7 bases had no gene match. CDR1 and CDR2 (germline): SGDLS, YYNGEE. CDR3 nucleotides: TGTGCCAGCAGCGTAGTGGCGGGGGGGCCCTCCGAGCAGTACTTC. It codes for CASSVVAGGPSEQYF.

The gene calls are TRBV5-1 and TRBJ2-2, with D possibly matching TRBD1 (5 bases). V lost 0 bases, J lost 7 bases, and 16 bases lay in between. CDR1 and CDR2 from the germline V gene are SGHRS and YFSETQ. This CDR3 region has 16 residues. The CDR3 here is CASSLGIGRADGELFF. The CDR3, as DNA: TGCGCCAGCAGCTTGGGTATCGGCAGGGCCGACGGGGAGCTGTTTTTT. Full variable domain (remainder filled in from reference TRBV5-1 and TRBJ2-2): KAGVTQTPRYLIKTRGQQVTLSCSPISGHRSVSWYQQTPGQGLQFLFEYFSETQRNKGNFPGRFSGRQFSNSRSEMNVSTLELGDSALYLCASSLGIGRADGELFFGEGSRLTVL.

Written as DNA, the CDR3 is TGTGCCAGCAGGAACAGGGTTAATCAGCCCCAGCATTTT. Protein sequence: CASRNRVNQPQHF. V is TRBV2 and J is TRBJ1-5, with D perhaps matching TRBD1 (6 bases). Germline V gene sequence: CDR1 SNHLY, CDR2 FYNNEI. CDR3 length equals 13 residues. Trimming pared 6 bases from V and 4 bases from J, leaving 10 bases between.

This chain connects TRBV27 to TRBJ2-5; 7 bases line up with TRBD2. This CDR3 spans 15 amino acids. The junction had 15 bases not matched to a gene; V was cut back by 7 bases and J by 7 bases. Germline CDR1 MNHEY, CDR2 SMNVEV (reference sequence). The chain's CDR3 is CASKTRTSLLGTQYF. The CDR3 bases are TGTGCCAGCAAAACTCGGACTAGTCTATTGGGGACCCAGTACTTC.

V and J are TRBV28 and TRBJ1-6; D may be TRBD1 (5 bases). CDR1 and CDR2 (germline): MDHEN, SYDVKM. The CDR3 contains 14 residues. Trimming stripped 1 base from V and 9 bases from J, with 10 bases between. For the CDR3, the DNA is TGTGCCAGCAGTTTATCAGGGCGGGGTTCACCCCTCCACTTT. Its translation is CASSLSGRGSPLHF.

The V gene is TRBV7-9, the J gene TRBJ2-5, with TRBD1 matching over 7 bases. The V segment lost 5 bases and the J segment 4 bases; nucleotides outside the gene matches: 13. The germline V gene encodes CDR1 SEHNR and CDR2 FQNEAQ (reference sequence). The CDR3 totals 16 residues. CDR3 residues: CASSLRQGWGSETQYF. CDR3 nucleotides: TGTGCCAGCAGCCTGAGACAGGGCTGGGGTTCAGAGACCCAGTACTTC.

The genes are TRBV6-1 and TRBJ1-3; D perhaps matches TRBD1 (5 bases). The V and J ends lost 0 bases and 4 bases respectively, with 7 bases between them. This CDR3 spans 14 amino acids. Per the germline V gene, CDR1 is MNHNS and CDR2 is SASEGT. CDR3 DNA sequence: TGTGCCAGCAGTGAAGCGGGGCAGGGAAACACCATATATTTT. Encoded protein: CASSEAGQGNTIYF.

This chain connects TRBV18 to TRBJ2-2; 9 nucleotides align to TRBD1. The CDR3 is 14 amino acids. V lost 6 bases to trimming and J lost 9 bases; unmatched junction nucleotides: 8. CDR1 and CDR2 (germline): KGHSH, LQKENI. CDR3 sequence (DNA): TGTGCCAGCTCGCCTGGGACAGGGACTCGGGAGCTGTTTTTT. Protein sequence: CASSPGTGTRELFF.

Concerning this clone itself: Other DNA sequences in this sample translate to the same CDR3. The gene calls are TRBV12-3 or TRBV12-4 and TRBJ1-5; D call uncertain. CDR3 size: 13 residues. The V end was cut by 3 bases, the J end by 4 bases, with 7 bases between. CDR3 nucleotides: TGTGCCAGCAGTTTGACGGAGAATCAGCCCCAGCATTTT. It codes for CASSLTENQPQHF.

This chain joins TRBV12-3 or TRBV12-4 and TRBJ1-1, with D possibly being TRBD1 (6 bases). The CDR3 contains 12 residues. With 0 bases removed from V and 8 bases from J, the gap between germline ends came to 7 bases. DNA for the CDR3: TGTGCCAGCAGTTTAGCCGACAGGGAAGCTTTCTTT. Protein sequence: CASSLADREAFF.

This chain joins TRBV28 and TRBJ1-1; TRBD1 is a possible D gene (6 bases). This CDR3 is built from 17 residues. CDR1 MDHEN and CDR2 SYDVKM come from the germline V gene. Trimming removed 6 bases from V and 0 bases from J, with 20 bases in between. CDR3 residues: CASRGTSLGAMNTEAFF. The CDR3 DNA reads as TGTGCCAGCAGGGGGACATCCTTGGGGGCGATGAACACTGAAGCTTTCTTT.